The rows below give T cell receptor beta chains drawn from one sample of a study of Graves' ophthalmopathy and Graves' hyperthyroidism. TCRdb re-analysed the multiplex PCR reads in MiXCR, keeping a single row per CDR3 protein. The sample has around 1.1 million distinct CDR3 sequences; 35% to 40% are singletons. Material for sequencing was peripheral blood or thyroid tissue (not recorded which). The receptors here all came from an adult man with Graves' hyperthyroidism. Both conserved end residues are part of each CDR3. The D gene is left open where the match is weak. Size is omitted from some rows. Given values are once, few, many or a class for expanded clones.

TRBV12-3/TRBV12-4	-	TRBJ1-4	-	CASSQQATNEKLFF	TGTGCCAGCAGCCAACAGGCAACTAATGAAAAACTGTTTTTT
TRBV24-1	TRBD1	TRBJ1-1	-	CATSVRQGTNTEAFF	TGTGCCACCAGCGTCCGACAGGGTACGAACACTGAAGCTTTCTTT
TRBV12-3/TRBV12-4	TRBD1	TRBJ1-5	-	CASSFDRGQSNQPQHF	TGTGCCAGCAGTTTCGACAGGGGGCAGAGCAATCAGCCCCAGCATTTT
TRBV5-1	-	TRBJ2-5	-	CASSPTTPQETQYF	TGCGCCAGCAGCCCAACTACCCCCCAAGAGACCCAGTACTTC
TRBV7-9	-	TRBJ2-7	-	CASRSRDRSPYEQYF	TGTGCCAGCAGATCCAGGGACCGAAGCCCCTACGAGCAGTACTTC
TRBV9	-	TRBJ2-3	-	CASSEPAGRTNTDTQYF	TGTGCCAGCAGCGAGCCCGCAGGGAGAACCAACACAGATACGCAGTATTTT
TRBV29-1	TRBD1	TRBJ2-7	many	CSVPGQGVPYEQYF	TGCAGCGTGCCAGGACAGGGTGTCCCCTACGAGCAGTACTTC
TRBV11-1	TRBD1	TRBJ1-6	-	CASSLAGQGAYNSPLHF	TGTGCCAGCAGCTTAGCAGGACAGGGGGCGTACAATTCACCCCTCCACTTT
TRBV10-3	-	TRBJ2-7	-	CASSYLLETPKYVLLPYEQYF	TGTGCCAGCAGTTACCTTCTCGAGACTCCAAAATACGTACTCCTCCCCTACGAGCAGTACTTC
TRBV11-2	TRBD1	TRBJ2-7	many	CASSLATGVVSSYEQYF	TGTGCCAGCAGCTTAGCGACAGGGGTTGTCAGCTCCTACGAGCAGTACTTC
TRBV13	-	TRBJ1-2	many	CASSGSDSSYGYTF	TGTGCCAGCAGCGGATCGGACAGCTCCTATGGCTACACCTTC
TRBV10-3	-	TRBJ1-4	-	CAISGESNEKLFF	TGTGCCATCAGTGGGGAGTCTAATGAAAAACTGTTTTTT
TRBV20-1	-	TRBJ2-7	-	CSVDRDSAAYEQYF	TGCAGTGTAGACAGGGACTCCGCGGCCTACGAGCAGTACTTC
TRBV4-1	-	TRBJ2-5	-	CASSQDLFLETQYF	TGCGCCAGCAGCCAAGATCTGTTTTTAGAGACCCAGTACTTC
TRBV29-1	-	TRBJ1-4	many	CSVEAPWTATNEKLFF	TGCAGCGTTGAAGCTCCTTGGACCGCAACTAATGAAAAACTGTTTTTT
TRBV10-3	-	TRBJ1-5	few	CASNKEGGNQPQHF	TGTGCCAGCAATAAGGAAGGGGGCAATCAGCCCCAGCATTTT
TRBV6-2/TRBV6-3	TRBD1	TRBJ2-5	few	CASSYAYRGEETQYF	TGTGCCAGCAGTTACGCCTACAGGGGGGAAGAGACCCAGTACTTC
TRBV7-9	-	TRBJ2-7	-	CASSLEGDLYEQYF	TGTGCCAGCAGCTTAGAAGGGGACTTGTACGAGCAGTACTTC
TRBV7-9	TRBD2	TRBJ2-7	many	CASSHTGRLAGMEQYF	TGTGCCAGCAGCCACACAGGGCGCCTAGCGGGAATGGAGCAGTACTTC
TRBV29-1	TRBD2	TRBJ2-2	many	CSVELAGTTGELFF	TGCAGCGTTGAGCTAGCGGGAACTACCGGGGAGCTGTTTTTT
TRBV20-1	-	TRBJ1-2	many	CSARASGLAGYTF	TGCAGTGCTAGAGCGTCGGGGTTGGCTGGCTACACCTTC
TRBV6-5	TRBD1	TRBJ1-1	-	CASSTSGGGTEAFF	TGTGCCAGCAGTACTTCAGGGGGAGGTACTGAAGCTTTCTTT
TRBV29-1	TRBD2	TRBJ2-2	many	CSVVTSGSAGELFF	TGCAGCGTAGTGACTAGCGGGAGTGCCGGGGAGCTGTTTTTT
TRBV29-1	-	TRBJ2-2	many	CSVDRGTNTGELFF	TGCAGCGTTGATCGGGGGACGAACACCGGGGAGCTGTTTTTT
TRBV9	-	TRBJ2-5	many	CASSVSSHQETQYF	TGTGCCAGCAGCGTGTCCAGTCATCAAGAGACCCAGTACTTC
TRBV14	TRBD1	TRBJ1-1	many	CASSRRQGATEAFF	TGTGCCAGCAGCCGAAGACAGGGGGCAACTGAAGCTTTCTTT
TRBV9	TRBD2	TRBJ2-5	-	CASSRHGTSAQETQYF	TGTGCCAGCAGCAGGCACGGGACTAGCGCTCAAGAGACCCAGTACTTC